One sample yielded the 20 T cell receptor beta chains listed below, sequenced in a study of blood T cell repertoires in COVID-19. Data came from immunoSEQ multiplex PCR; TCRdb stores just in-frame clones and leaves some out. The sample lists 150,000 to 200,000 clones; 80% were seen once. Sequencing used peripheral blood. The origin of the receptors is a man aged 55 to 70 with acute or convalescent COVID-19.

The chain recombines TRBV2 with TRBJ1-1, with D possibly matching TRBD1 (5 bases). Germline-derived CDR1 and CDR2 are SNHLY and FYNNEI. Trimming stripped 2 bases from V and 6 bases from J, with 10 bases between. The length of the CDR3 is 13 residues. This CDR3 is CASSERGGSEAFF. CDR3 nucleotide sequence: TGTGCCAGCAGTGAAAGGGGAGGTTCTGAAGCTTTCTTT.

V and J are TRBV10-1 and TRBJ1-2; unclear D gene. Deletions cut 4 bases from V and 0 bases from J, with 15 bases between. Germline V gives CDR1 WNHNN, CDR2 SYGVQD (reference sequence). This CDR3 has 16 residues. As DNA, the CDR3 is TGCGCCAGCAGTGGACCTGGCGGCAGTTCTAACTATGGCTACACCTTC. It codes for CASSGPGGSSNYGYTF.

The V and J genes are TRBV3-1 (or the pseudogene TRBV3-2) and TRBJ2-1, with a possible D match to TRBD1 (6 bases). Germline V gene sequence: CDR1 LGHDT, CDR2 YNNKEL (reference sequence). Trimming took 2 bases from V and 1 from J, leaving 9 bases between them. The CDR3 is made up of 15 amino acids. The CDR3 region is CASSQPGVSYNEQFF. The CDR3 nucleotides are TGTGCCAGCAGCCAACCAGGGGTATCCTACAATGAGCAGTTCTTC.

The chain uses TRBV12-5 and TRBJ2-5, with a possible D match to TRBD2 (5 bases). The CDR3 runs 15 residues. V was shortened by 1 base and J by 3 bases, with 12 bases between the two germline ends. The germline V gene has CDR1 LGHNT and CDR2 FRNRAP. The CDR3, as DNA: TGTGCTAGTGGTTTGGCAAGAGGGTTGGAAGAGACCCAGTACTTC. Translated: CASGLARGLEETQYF.

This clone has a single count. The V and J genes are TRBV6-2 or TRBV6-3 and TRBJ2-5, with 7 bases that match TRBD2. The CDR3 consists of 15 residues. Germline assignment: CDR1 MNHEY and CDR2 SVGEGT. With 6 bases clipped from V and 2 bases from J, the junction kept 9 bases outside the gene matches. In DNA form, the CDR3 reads TGTGCCAGCAGCCTCAGCGGGGCGGGGCAAGAGACCCAGTACTTC. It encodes CASSLSGAGQETQYF.

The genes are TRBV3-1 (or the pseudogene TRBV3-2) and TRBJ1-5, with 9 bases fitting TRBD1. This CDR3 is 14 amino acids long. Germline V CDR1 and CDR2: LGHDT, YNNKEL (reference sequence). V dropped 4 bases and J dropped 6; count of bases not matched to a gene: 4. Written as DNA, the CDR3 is TGTGCCAGCAGCCTCACAGGGGGCAGTCAGCCCCAGCATTTT. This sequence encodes CASSLTGGSQPQHF.

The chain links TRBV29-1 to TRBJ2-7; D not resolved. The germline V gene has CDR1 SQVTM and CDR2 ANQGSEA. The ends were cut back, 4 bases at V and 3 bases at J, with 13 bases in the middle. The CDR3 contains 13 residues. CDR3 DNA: TGCAGCGTTGTCTCTATTCCTTTCTACGAGCAGTACTTC. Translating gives CSVVSIPFYEQYF.

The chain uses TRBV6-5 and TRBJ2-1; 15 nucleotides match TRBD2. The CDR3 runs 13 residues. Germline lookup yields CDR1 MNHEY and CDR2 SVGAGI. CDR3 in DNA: TGTACCGCGGGGACTAGCGGGGGGAATGAGCAGTTCTTC. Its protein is CTAGTSGGNEQFF.

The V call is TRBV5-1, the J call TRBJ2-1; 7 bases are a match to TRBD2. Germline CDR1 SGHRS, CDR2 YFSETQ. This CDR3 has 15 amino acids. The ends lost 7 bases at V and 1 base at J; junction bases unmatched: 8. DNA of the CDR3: TGCGCCAGCGCCCCGGGGGGAGGTTCCTACAATGAGCAGTTCTTC. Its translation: CASAPGGGSYNEQFF.

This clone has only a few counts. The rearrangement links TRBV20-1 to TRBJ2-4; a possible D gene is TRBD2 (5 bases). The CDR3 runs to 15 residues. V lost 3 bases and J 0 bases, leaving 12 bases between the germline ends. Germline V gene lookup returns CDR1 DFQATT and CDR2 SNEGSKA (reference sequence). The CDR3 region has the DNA TGCAGTGCTAGTAGTGGACTCAGAGCCAAAAACATTCAGTACTTC. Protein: CSASSGLRAKNIQYF.

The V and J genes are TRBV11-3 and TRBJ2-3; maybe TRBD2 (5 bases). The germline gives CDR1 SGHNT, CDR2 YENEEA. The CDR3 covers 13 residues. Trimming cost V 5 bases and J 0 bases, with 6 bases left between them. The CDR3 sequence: CASSPGSTDTQYF. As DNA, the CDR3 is TGTGCCAGCAGCCCGGGGAGCACAGATACGCAGTATTTT. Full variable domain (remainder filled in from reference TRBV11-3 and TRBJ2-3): EAGVVQSPRYKIIEKKQPVAFWCNPISGHNTLYWYLQNLGQGPELLIRYENEEAVDDSQLPKDRFSAERLKGVDSTLKIQPAELGDSAVYLCASSPGSTDTQYFGPGTRLTVL.

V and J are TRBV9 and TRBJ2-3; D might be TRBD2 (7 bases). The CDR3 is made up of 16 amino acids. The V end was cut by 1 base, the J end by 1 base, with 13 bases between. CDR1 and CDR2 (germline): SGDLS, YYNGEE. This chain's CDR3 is CASSVRGSGGTDTQYF. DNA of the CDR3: TGTGCCAGCAGCGTAAGGGGGAGCGGGGGCACAGATACGCAGTATTTT.

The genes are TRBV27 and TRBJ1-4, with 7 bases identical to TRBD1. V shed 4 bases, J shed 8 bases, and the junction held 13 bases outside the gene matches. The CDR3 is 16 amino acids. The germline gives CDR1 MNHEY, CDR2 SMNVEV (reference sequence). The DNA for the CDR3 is TGTGCCAGCAGTTCTCAGGGGGGAAGGCGGGTGGAAAAACTGTTTTTT. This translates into CASSSQGGRRVEKLFF. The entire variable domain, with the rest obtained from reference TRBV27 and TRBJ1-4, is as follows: EAQVTQNPRYLITVTGKKLTVTCSQNMNHEYMSWYRQDPGLGLRQIYYSMNVEVTDKGDVPEGYKVSRKEKRNFPLILESPSPNQTSLYFCASSSQGGRRVEKLFFGSGTQLSVL.

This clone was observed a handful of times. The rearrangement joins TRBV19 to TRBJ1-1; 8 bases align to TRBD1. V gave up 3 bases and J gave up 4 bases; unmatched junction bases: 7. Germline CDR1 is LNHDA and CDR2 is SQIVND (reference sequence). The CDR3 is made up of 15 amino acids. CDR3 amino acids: CASSIGTGDGTEAFF. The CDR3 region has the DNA TGTGCCAGTAGTATCGGGACAGGTGACGGCACTGAAGCTTTCTTT.

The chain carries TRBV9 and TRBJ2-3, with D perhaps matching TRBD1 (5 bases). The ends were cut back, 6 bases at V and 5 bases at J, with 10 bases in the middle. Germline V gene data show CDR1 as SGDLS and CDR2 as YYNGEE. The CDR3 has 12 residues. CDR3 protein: CASNSRGDTQYF. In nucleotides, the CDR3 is TGTGCCAGCAATTCTAGGGGAGATACGCAGTATTTT. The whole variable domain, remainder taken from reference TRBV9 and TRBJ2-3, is DSGVTQTPKHLITATGQRVTLRCSPRSGDLSVYWYQQSLDQGLQFLIQYYNGEERAKGNILERFSAQQFPDLHSELNLSSLELGDSALYFCASNSRGDTQYFGPGTRLTVL.

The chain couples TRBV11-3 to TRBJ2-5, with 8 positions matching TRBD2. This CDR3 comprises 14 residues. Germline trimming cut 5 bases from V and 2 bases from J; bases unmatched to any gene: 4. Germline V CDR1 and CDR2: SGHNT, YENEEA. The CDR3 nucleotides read TGTGCCAGCAGCGCAGAGCGGGGGCAAGAGACCCAGTACTTC. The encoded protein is CASSAERGQETQYF.

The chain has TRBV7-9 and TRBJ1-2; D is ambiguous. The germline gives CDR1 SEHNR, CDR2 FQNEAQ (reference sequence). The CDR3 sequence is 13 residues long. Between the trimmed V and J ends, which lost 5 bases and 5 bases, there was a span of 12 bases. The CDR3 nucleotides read TGTGCCAGCAGCCCCGACGGAGGGTATGGCTACACCTTC. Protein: CASSPDGGYGYTF. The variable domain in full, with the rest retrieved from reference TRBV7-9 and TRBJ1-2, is DTGVSQNPRHKITKRGQNVTFRCDPISEHNRLYWYRQTLGQGPEFLTYFQNEAQLEKSRLLSDRFSAERPKGSFSTLEIQRTEQGDSAMYLCASSPDGGYGYTFGSGTRLTVV.

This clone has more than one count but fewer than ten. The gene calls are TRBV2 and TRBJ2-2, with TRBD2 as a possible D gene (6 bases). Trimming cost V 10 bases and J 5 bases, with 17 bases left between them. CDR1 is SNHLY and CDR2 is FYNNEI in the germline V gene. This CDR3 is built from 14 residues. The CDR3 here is CATGEGRWTGELFF. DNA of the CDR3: TGTGCCACCGGAGAGGGGAGGTGGACCGGGGAGCTGTTTTTT.

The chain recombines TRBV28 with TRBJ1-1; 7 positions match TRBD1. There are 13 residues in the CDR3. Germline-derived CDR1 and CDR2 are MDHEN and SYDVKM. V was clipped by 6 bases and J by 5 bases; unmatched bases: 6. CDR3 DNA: TGTGCCAGCAGGAGACAGGGAGATACTGAAGCTTTCTTT. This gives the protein CASRRQGDTEAFF.

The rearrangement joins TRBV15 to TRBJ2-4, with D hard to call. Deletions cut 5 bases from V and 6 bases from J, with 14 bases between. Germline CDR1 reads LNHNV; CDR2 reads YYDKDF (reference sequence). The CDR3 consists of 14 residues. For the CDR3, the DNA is TGTGCCACCAGCTATACGAGGAATCTAAACATTCAGTACTTC. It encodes CATSYTRNLNIQYF.